These 29 T cell receptor beta chains came from one sample sequenced in a study of T cells in Graves' hyperthyroidism and ophthalmopathy. Researchers amplified the TCR beta CDR3 regions from RNA transcripts. TCR CDR3 regions were first amplified by RT-PCR with HTBI primers. TCRdb re-derived calls from the multiplex PCR reads in MiXCR, one entry per CDR3 protein. The table includes about 840,000 distinct CDR3 sequences, over 35% detected once. Sequencing was carried out using blood. These receptors were obtained from a man aged 18 to 35 with Graves' hyperthyroidism.

This clonotype showed up just a few times. The V call is TRBV5-1, the J call TRBJ1-1; tentative D call: TRBD1 (5 bases). V gave up 1 base and J gave up 6 bases, with 10 bases separating them. The CDR3 has 13 residues. Germline-derived CDR1 and CDR2 are SGHRS and YFSETQ. The DNA of the CDR3 is TGCGCCAGCAGCTTGTCCAGGGAAGCTGAAGCTTTCTTT. As protein: CASSLSREAEAFF.

This clonotype was observed a few times. The rearrangement uses TRBV20-1 and TRBJ2-5; 8 bases are shared with TRBD2. Germline V gene sequence: CDR1 DFQATT, CDR2 SNEGSKA (reference sequence). V was pared by 3 bases and J by 4 bases, with 10 bases of the junction left unmatched. There are 15 residues in the CDR3. CDR3 loop: CSARRVSGDRETQYF. The CDR3 bases are TGCAGTGCTAGGAGGGTTAGCGGGGATCGAGAGACCCAGTACTTC.

The V and J genes are TRBV5-5 and TRBJ2-7; possibly TRBD1 for D (5 bases). V shed 1 base and J shed 7 bases, with 24 bases lying between them. This CDR3 has 17 residues. Germline V lookup: CDR1 SGHKS, CDR2 YYEKEE (reference sequence). The CDR3, as DNA: TGTGCCAGCAGCTTGCGAGACTTTAGGACATCCTTGGGGGAGCAGTACTTC. Translation gives CASSLRDFRTSLGEQYF.

On this clonotype itself: The conserved final phenylalanine or tryptophan is absent from the CDR3, which likely points to a read error. The rearrangement joins TRBV12-3 or TRBV12-4 to TRBJ1-1, with a weak D call TRBD1 (5 bases). The germline V and J ends were trimmed by 2 bases and 1 base, with 8 bases remaining between them. The CDR3 covers 14 residues. DNA for the CDR3: TGTGCCAGCAGTTTAACAGGAGAGAACACTGAAGCTTTCCTT. Translating it yields CASSLTGENTEAFL.

The chain uses TRBV7-2 and TRBJ1-1; unclear D gene. The CDR3 totals 13 residues. Trimming stripped 7 bases from V and 1 base from J, with 10 bases between. CDR1 is SGHTA, CDR2 FQGNSA, per germline. The CDR3 protein is CASTLSGNTEAFF. The CDR3, as DNA: TGTGCCAGCACCCTCTCGGGGAACACTGAAGCTTTCTTT.

The table lists this clonotype with many counts. The chain employs TRBV14 and TRBJ1-1; possible D gene TRBD1, 6 bases. V lost 3 bases and J lost 1, with 12 bases in between. CDR1 is SGHDN, CDR2 FVKESK, per germline. The CDR3 covers 15 residues. The CDR3 DNA follows: TGTGCCAGCAGCCATGGCAGGGGTCGGAACACTGAAGCTTTCTTT. This sequence encodes CASSHGRGRNTEAFF.

This clonotype was seen ten or more times. The CDR3, as DNA: TGTGCCACCGACACAGGGGCAGAGACCCAGTACTTC. Protein: CATDTGAETQYF. The rearrangement links TRBV2 to TRBJ2-5; TRBD1 matches 7 bases. The junction had 6 bases not matched to a gene; V was cut back by 10 bases and J by 4 bases. Looked up from germline, CDR1 is SNHLY and CDR2 is FYNNEI. The CDR3 is 12 residues long.

This clonotype was counted between two and nine times. This rearrangement joins TRBV6-5 to TRBJ1-2, with unresolved D. The CDR3 sequence is 13 residues long. Between the trimmed V and J ends, which lost 7 bases and 6 bases, there was a span of 15 bases. CDR1 is MNHEY, CDR2 SVGAGI, per germline. The CDR3 is CASMVPGSNGYTF. DNA for the CDR3: TGTGCCAGCATGGTTCCGGGATCGAATGGCTACACCTTC.

This clonotype was detected many times. CDR3 in DNA: TGCAGTGCTGCACAACTAGGGGCCACCTACGAGCAGTACTTC. This translates into CSAAQLGATYEQYF. The V gene is TRBV20-1, the J gene TRBJ2-7; the D gene could be TRBD1 or TRBD2 (5 bases each). CDR1 is DFQATT and CDR2 is SNEGSKA in the germline V gene (reference sequence). V gave up 5 bases and J gave up 2 bases, with 16 bases separating them. The CDR3 has 14 residues.

This clonotype appeared a few times. The chain combines TRBV25-1 with TRBJ1-4; D remains unclear. V lost 8 bases and J 0 bases, leaving 10 bases between the germline ends. This CDR3 has 14 residues. CDR1 is MGHDK and CDR2 is SYGVNS in the germline V gene. The DNA for the CDR3 is TGTGCCAGCTCCAAGGGAACAACTAATGAAAAACTGTTTTTT. Its protein is CASSKGTTNEKLFF.

The rearrangement links TRBV19 to TRBJ2-3; the D is unclear. CDR1 is LNHDA, CDR2 SQIVND, per germline (reference sequence). The CDR3 consists of 11 residues. Deletions cut 3 bases from V and 9 bases from J, with 7 bases between. The DNA for the CDR3 is TGTGCCAGTAGTATTGGGCAGACGCAGTATTTT. Encoded protein: CASSIGQTQYF.

The gene calls are TRBV12-3 or TRBV12-4 and TRBJ2-5, with no clear D. This CDR3 region has 13 residues. V shed 5 bases and J shed 3 bases, with 10 bases lying between them. The CDR3 DNA reads as TGTGCCAGCAGTCGAAGGATGGAAGAGACCCAGTACTTC. Translated: CASSRRMEETQYF.

This rearrangement joins TRBV2 to TRBJ2-7; D uncertain. Trimming took off 4 bases at V and 3 bases at J, with 13 bases between the two ends. Germline CDR1 is SNHLY and CDR2 is FYNNEI. This CDR3 is 14 amino acids long. The CDR3 protein is CASSGEGAVYEQYF. CDR3 nucleotide sequence: TGTGCCAGCAGTGGCGAAGGTGCCGTCTACGAGCAGTACTTC.

This clonotype was recorded many times. The chain combines TRBV2 with TRBJ2-7; D is perhaps TRBD1 (5 bases). The germline V gene encodes CDR1 SNHLY and CDR2 FYNNEI. V was pared by 1 base and J by 9 bases, with 13 bases between. CDR3 length: 13 amino acids. Written as DNA, the CDR3 is TGTGCCAGCAGTGAAGACAGGAAGGTTCGGCAGTACTTC. Amino acid sequence: CASSEDRKVRQYF.

V and J are TRBV2 and TRBJ1-2; maybe TRBD1 (6 bases). The CDR3 is 13 amino acids. Trimming cost V 3 bases and J 5 bases, with 10 bases left between them. Germline-derived CDR1 and CDR2 are SNHLY and FYNNEI. The CDR3 region is CASSERGKYGYTF. The CDR3 region has the DNA TGTGCCAGCAGTGAGAGGGGGAAGTATGGCTACACCTTC.

The chain recombines TRBV7-2 with TRBJ1-2; D perhaps matches TRBD1 (5 bases). The ends were cut back, 2 bases at V and 6 bases at J, with 13 bases in the middle. Germline V CDR1 and CDR2: SGHTA, FQGNSA. The length of the CDR3 is 14 residues. The CDR3 reads CASSLTGTVHGYTF. The CDR3 region has the DNA TGTGCCAGCAGCTTAACCGGGACGGTACATGGCTACACCTTC.

This clonotype was recorded many times. V is TRBV7-8 and J is TRBJ2-7; tentative D call: TRBD2 (5 bases). The CDR3 is made up of 13 amino acids. Between the trimmed V and J ends, which lost 3 bases and 3 bases, there was a span of 9 bases. Germline V gene data show CDR1 as SGHVS and CDR2 as FQNEAQ. The CDR3 protein is CASSFMAGYEQYF. For the CDR3, the DNA is TGTGCCAGCAGCTTCATGGCGGGCTACGAGCAGTACTTC.

The rearrangement links TRBV10-3 to TRBJ1-2; D call uncertain. The germline V and J ends were trimmed by 2 bases and 1 base, with 14 bases remaining between them. This CDR3 region has 16 residues. Germline-derived CDR1 and CDR2 are ENHRY and SYGVKD. As DNA, the CDR3 is TGTGCCATCAGTGAGGGAGGGATCTCAGTTAACTATGGCTACACCTTC. It specifies CAISEGGISVNYGYTF.

The rearrangement links TRBV29-1 to TRBJ1-5; D not resolved. The V gene's germline CDR1 is SQVTM and CDR2 ANQGSEA. The CDR3 runs 12 residues. Trimming stripped 8 bases from V and 5 bases from J, with 13 bases between. DNA for the CDR3: TGCAGCTCACCGGATAGAGATCAGCCCCAGCATTTT. The encoded protein is CSSPDRDQPQHF.

This clonotype was observed many times. This chain links TRBV29-1 with TRBJ1-2, with no clear D. V lost 0 bases and J lost 8, with 7 bases in between. Germline V gene lookup returns CDR1 SQVTM and CDR2 ANQGSEA. The CDR3 runs to 11 residues. CDR3 bases: TGCAGCGTTGAAGAGGGGAACGGCTACACCTTC. It specifies CSVEEGNGYTF.

The chain links TRBV2 to TRBJ2-5; D unclear. CDR1 SNHLY and CDR2 FYNNEI come from the germline V gene. Trimming removed 6 bases at V and 11 bases at J, with 16 bases between. The length of the CDR3 is 12 residues. Here the CDR3 DNA reads TGTGCCAGCAGCCAAAGCGATCAAAAACAGTACTTC. Translation gives CASSQSDQKQYF.

This clonotype was picked up many times. The J gene is TRBJ2-7, the V gene TRBV10-3, with TRBD1 matching over 7 bases. The CDR3 extends over 14 amino acids. Per the germline V gene, CDR1 is ENHRY and CDR2 is SYGVKD. V gave up 3 bases and J gave up 5 bases; unmatched junction bases: 7. CDR3 DNA sequence: TGTGCCATCAGTGATGAGGGCAGGGGGAACGAGCAGTACTTC. Its translation is CAISDEGRGNEQYF.

The rearrangement joins TRBV15 to TRBJ2-2; TRBD1 aligns across 9 bases. J was trimmed by 4 bases and V by 3 bases; bases with no gene match: 3. The germline gives CDR1 LNHNV, CDR2 YYDKDF (reference sequence). The CDR3 loop spans 15 amino acids. The CDR3 region is CATSSSTGGTGELFF. CDR3 nucleotide sequence: TGTGCCACCAGCAGTTCGACAGGGGGCACCGGGGAGCTGTTTTTT.

This clonotype appeared many times. The gene calls are TRBV24-1 and TRBJ2-5; no clear D gene. With 3 bases removed from V and 0 bases from J, the gap between germline ends came to 7 bases. Per germline, CDR1 KGHDR and CDR2 SFDVKD. The CDR3 length is 14 residues. The CDR3 coding sequence is TGTGCCACCAGTGATCAGGCCAACCAAGAGACCCAGTACTTC. Residues: CATSDQANQETQYF.

This clonotype came up a few times. This chain uses TRBV6-6 with TRBJ2-7; D is unresolved. The CDR3 is 15 amino acids. Germline CDR1 and CDR2: MNHNY and SVGAGI (reference sequence). The V end was cut by 0 bases, the J end by 3 bases, with 12 bases between. CDR3 sequence (DNA): TGTGCCAGCAGTTACTCTGTGGCTGTTAACTACGAGCAGTACTTC. Its protein product is CASSYSVAVNYEQYF.

This clonotype was detected many times. This chain joins TRBV2 and TRBJ1-2, with D maybe TRBD1 (5 bases). The germline V and J ends were trimmed by 2 bases and 5 bases, with 12 bases remaining between them. In germline, CDR1 is SNHLY, CDR2 FYNNEI. The CDR3 length is 14 residues. CDR3 in DNA: TGTGCCAGCAGTGAAAATGGGGCCGAGTATGGCTACACCTTC. Its protein product is CASSENGAEYGYTF. The complete variable domain, with remaining parts taken from reference TRBV2 and TRBJ1-2, reads EPEVTQTPSHQVTQMGQEVILRCVPISNHLYFYWYRQILGQKVEFLVSFYNNEISEKSEIFDDQFSVERPDGSNFTLKIRSTKLEDSAMYFCASSENGAEYGYTFGSGTRLTVV.

As concerns this clonotype: The junction does not match germline at one end; this may be a read error. V is TRBV10-3 and J is TRBJ1-1, with no clear D. CDR3 length: 14 residues. CDR1 and CDR2 from the germline V gene are ENHRY and SYGVKD. The CDR3 here is CASSPPMGNTEAFF. CDR3 nucleotide sequence: TGTGCCAGCAGTCCCCCAATGGGTAACACTGAAGCTTTCTTT.

In this sample, this clonotype turned up many times. The rearrangement joins TRBV2 to TRBJ1-6, with D unresolved. The CDR3 is made up of 13 amino acids. The ends were cut back, 6 bases at V and 4 bases at J, with 7 bases in the middle. Per germline, CDR1 SNHLY and CDR2 FYNNEI. As DNA, the CDR3 is TGTGCCAGCAGCTCGGATTATAATTCACCCCTCCACTTT. This gives the protein CASSSDYNSPLHF.

This clonotype has only one observation. The CDR3 end shows no conserved phenylalanine or tryptophan, and so a read error is likely. The DNA is omitted, as the CDR3 cannot be located on it reliably, and the CDR3 follows TCRdb's listing. The CDR3: CASSPTGPG. The chain carries TRBV2 and TRBJ1-5; the D call TRBD1 from the table was never checked on the DNA. CDR1 SNHLY and CDR2 FYNNEI come from the germline V gene. The CDR3 spans 9 residues, counting both ends.